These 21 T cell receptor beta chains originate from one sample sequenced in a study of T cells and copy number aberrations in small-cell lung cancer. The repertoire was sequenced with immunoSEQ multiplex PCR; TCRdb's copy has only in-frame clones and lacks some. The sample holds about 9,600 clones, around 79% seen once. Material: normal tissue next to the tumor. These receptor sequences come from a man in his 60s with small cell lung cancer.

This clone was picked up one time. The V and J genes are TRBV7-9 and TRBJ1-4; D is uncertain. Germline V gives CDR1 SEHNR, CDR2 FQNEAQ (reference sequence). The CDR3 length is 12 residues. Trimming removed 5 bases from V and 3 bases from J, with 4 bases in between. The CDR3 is CASSRANEKLFF. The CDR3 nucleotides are TGTGCCAGCAGCAGAGCTAATGAAAAACTGTTTTTT.

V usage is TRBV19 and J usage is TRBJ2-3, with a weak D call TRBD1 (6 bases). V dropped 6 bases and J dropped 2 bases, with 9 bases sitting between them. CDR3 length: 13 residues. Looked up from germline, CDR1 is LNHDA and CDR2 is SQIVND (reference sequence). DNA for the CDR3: TGTGCCAGTAGGAGACAGGACACAGATACGCAGTATTTT. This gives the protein CASRRQDTDTQYF. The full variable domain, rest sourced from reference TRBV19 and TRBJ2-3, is DGGITQSPKYLFRKEGQNVTLSCEQNLNHDAMYWYRQDPGQGLRLIYYSQIVNDFQKGDIAEGYSVSREKKESFPLTVTSAQKNPTAFYLCASRRQDTDTQYFGPGTRLTVL.

CDR3 protein: CASRGRALYNEQFF. The DNA of the CDR3 is TGTGCCTCCCGGGGGCGCGCCCTATACAATGAGCAGTTCTTC. The chain recombines TRBV21-1 with TRBJ2-1. TRBV21-1 is marked as a pseudogene. This CDR3 spans 14 amino acids.

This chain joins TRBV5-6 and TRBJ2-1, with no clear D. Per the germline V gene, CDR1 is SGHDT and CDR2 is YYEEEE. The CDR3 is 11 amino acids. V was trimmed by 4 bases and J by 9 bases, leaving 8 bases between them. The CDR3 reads CASSLLREQFF. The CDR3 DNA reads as TGTGCCAGCAGCCTCCTCCGTGAGCAGTTCTTC. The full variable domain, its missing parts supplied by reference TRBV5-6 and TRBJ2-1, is DAGVTQSPTHLIKTRGQQVTLRCSPKSGHDTVSWYQQALGQGPQFIFQYYEEEERQRGNFPDRFSGHQFPNYSSELNVNALLLGDSALYLCASSLLREQFFGPGTRLTVL.

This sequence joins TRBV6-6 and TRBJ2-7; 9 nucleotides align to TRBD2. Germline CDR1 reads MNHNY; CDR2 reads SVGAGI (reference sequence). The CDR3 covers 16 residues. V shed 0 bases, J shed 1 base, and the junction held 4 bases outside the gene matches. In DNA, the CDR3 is TGTGCCAGCAGTTACTCGGGCGGGAGGGGGTCCTACGAGCAGTACTTC. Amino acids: CASSYSGGRGSYEQYF.

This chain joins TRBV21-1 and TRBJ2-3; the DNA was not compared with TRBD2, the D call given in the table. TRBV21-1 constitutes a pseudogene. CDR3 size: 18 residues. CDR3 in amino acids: CASSKQLAGGLSRNTQYF. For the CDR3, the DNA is TGTGCCAGCAGCAAGCAACTAGCGGGAGGGCTCAGCCGGAATACGCAGTATTTT.

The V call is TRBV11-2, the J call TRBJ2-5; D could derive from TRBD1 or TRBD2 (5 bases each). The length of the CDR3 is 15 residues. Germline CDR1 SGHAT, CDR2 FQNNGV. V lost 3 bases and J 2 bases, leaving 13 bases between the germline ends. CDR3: CASSLGVTRQETQYF. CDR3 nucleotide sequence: TGTGCCAGCAGCTTGGGGGTGACACGACAAGAGACCCAGTACTTC.

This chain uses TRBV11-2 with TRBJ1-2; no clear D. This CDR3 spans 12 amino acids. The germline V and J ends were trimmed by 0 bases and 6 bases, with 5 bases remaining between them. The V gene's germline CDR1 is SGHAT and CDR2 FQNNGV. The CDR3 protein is CASSLESHGYTF. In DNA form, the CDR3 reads TGTGCCAGCAGCTTAGAATCCCATGGCTACACCTTC.

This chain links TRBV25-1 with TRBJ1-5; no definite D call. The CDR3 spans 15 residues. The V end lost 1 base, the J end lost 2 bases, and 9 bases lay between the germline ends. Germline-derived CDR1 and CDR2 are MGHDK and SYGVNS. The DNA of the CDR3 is TGTGCCAGCAGTGAATCGGGCGGCCGCAATCAGCCCCAGCATTTT. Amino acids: CASSESGGRNQPQHF.

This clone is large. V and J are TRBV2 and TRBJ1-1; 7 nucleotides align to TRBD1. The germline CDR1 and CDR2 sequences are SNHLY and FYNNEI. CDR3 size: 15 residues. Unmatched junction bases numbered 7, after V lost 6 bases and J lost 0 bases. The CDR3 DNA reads TGTGCCAGCAGCATAACAGGGGCCCTGAACACTGAAGCTTTCTTT. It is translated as CASSITGALNTEAFF.

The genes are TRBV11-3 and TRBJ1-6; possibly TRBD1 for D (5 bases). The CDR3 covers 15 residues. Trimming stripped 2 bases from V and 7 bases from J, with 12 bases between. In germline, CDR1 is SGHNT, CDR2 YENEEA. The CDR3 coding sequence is TGTGCCAGCAGCTTAAGGGGACTACCAAATTCACCCCTCCACTTT. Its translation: CASSLRGLPNSPLHF.

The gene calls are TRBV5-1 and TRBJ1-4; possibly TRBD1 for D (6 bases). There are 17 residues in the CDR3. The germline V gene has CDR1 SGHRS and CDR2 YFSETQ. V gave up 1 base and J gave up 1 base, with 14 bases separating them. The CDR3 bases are TGCGCCAGCAGCTTGAGGAGGGGGGAAGGAACTAATGAAAAACTGTTTTTT. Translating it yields CASSLRRGEGTNEKLFF. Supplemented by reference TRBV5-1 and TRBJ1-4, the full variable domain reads KAGVTQTPRYLIKTRGQQVTLSCSPISGHRSVSWYQQTPGQGLQFLFEYFSETQRNKGNFPGRFSGRQFSNSRSEMNVSTLELGDSALYLCASSLRRGEGTNEKLFFGSGTQLSVL.

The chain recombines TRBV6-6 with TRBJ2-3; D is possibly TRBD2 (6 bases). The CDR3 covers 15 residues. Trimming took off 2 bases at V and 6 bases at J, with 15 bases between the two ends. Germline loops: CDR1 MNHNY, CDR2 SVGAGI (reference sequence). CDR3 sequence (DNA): TGTGCCAGCAGTTACCCGGGTTATGGGGGGGATACGCAGTATTTT. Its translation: CASSYPGYGGDTQYF.

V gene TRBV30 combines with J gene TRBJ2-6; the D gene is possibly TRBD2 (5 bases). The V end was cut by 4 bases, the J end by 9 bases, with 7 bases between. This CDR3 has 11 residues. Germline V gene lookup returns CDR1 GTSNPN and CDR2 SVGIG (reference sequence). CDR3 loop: CAWIRGNVLTF. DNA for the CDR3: TGTGCCTGGATACGGGGCAACGTCCTGACTTTC.

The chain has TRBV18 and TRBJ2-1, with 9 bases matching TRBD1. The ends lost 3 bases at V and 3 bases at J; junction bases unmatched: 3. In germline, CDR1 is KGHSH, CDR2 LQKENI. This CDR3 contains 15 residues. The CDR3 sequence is CASSPRDRDYNEQFF. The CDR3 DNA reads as TGTGCCAGCTCACCCCGGGACAGGGACTACAATGAGCAGTTCTTC.

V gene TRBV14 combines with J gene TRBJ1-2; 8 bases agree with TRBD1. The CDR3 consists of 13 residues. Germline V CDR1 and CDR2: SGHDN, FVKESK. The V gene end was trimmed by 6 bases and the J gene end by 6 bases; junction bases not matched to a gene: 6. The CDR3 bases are TGTGCCAGCAGTCGCAGGGGGCGAGATGGCTACACCTTC. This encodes CASSRRGRDGYTF.

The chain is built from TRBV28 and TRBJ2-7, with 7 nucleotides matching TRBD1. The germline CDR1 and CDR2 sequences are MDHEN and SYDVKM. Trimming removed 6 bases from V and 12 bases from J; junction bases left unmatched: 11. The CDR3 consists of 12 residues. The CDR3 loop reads CASSGTASVGYF. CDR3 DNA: TGTGCCAGCAGCGGGACAGCGTCAGTCGGGTACTTC.

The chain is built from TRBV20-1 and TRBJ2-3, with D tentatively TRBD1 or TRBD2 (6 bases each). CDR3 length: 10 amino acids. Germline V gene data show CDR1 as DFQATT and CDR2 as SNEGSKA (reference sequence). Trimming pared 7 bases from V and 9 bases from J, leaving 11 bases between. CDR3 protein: CSVSGATQYF. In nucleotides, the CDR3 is TGCAGTGTGTCGGGGGCAACGCAGTATTTT.

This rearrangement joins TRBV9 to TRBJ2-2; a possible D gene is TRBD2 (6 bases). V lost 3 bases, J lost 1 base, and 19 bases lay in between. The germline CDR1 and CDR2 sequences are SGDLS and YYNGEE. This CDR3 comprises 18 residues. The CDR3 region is CASSAPVGGGLNTGELFF. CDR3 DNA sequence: TGTGCCAGCAGCGCCCCGGTGGGGGGAGGTTTGAACACCGGGGAGCTGTTTTTT.

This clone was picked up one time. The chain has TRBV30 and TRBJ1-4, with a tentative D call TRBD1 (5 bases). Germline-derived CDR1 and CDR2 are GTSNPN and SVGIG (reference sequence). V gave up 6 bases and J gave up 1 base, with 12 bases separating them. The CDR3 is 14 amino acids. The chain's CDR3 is CACPLGVTNEKLFF. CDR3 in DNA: TGTGCCTGCCCTCTAGGGGTAACTAATGAAAAACTGTTTTTT.

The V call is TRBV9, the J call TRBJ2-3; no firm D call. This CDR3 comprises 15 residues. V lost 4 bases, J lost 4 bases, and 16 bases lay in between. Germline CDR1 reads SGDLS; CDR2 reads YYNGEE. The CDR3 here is CASSLEVQASDTQYF. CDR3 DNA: TGTGCCAGCAGCTTAGAGGTTCAGGCTTCAGATACGCAGTATTTT.